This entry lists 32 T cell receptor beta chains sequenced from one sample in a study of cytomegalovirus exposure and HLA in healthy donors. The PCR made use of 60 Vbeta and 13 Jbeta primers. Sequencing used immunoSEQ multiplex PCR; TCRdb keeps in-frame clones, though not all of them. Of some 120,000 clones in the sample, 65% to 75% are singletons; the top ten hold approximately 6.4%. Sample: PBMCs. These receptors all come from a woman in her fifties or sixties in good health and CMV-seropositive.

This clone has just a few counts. CDR3: CASSSSGGLSSPLHF. For the CDR3, the DNA is TGTGCCAGCAGTTCCTCGGGAGGGTTAAGTTCACCCCTCCACTTT. The chain recombines TRBV6-5 with TRBJ1-6, with D hard to call. This CDR3 has 15 residues. The germline gives CDR1 MNHEY, CDR2 SVGAGI. Trimming left V 4 bases short and J 9 bases short, with 16 bases between.

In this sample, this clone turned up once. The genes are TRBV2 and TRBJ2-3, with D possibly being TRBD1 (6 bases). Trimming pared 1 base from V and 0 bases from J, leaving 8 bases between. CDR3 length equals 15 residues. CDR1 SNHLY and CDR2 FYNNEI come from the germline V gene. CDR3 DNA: TGTGCCAGCAGTGAAGAGAGGGGGAGCACAGATACGCAGTATTTT. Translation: CASSEERGSTDTQYF.

CDR3 DNA: TGCAGCGTCCCCGGACAGGGGGAATACGAGCAGTACTTC. Its translation: CSVPGQGEYEQYF. The V gene is TRBV29-1, the J gene TRBJ2-7, with TRBD1 matching 10 bases. This CDR3 comprises 13 residues. The J segment lost 4 bases and the V segment lost 6 bases, leaving 6 bases of the junction unmatched. The germline CDR1 and CDR2 sequences are SQVTM and ANQGSEA.

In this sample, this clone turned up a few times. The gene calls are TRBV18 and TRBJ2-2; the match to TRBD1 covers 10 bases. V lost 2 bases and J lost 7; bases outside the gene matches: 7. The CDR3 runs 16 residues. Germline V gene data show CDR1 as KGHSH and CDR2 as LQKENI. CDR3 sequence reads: CASSPERQGAGGELFF. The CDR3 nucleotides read TGTGCCAGCTCACCAGAGAGACAGGGGGCAGGCGGGGAGCTGTTTTTT.

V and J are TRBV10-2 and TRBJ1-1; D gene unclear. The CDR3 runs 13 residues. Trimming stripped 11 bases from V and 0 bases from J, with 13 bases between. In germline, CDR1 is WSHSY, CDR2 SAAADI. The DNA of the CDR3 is TGCGCCTCAACGCAGATGGTGAACACTGAAGCTTTCTTT. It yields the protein CASTQMVNTEAFF.

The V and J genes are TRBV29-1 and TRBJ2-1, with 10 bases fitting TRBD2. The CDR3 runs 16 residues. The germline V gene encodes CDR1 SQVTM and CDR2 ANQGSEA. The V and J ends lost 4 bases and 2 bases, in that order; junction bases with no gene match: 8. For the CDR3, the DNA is TGCAGCGTTGCTCGGGGAGCGGGGGGGACCTACAATGAGCAGTTCTTC. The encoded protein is CSVARGAGGTYNEQFF.

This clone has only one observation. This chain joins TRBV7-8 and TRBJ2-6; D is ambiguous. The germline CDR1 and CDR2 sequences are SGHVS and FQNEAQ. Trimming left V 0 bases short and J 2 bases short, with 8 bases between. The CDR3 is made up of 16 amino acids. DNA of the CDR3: TGTGCCAGCAGCTTAGCTCGGGTGGCTGGGGCCAACGTCCTGACTTTC. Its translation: CASSLARVAGANVLTF.

CDR3 in DNA: TGCGCCAGCAGCCAACCGCTAGCGGGAGTGAGGACTGAAGCTTTCTTT. It codes for CASSQPLAGVRTEAFF. The chain links TRBV4-1 to TRBJ1-1, with unresolved D. The germline gives CDR1 MGHRA, CDR2 YSYEKL. V lost 2 bases and J 5 bases, leaving 18 bases between the germline ends. There are 16 residues in the CDR3.

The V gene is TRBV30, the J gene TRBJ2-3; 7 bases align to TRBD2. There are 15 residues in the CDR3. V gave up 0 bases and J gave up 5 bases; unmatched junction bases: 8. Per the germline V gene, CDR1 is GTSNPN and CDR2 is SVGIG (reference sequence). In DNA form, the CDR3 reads TGTGCCTGGAGTGTCCTGGCGGGGGTGAGAGATACGCAGTATTTT. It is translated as CAWSVLAGVRDTQYF.

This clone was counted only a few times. CDR3 sequence reads: CASSSRTGSSTDTQYF. The CDR3 nucleotides are TGTGCCAGCAGTTCGCGGACAGGGTCTAGCACAGATACGCAGTATTTT. The chain recombines TRBV27 with TRBJ2-3, with 8 nucleotides matching TRBD1. The CDR3 is 16 amino acids. Germline V gives CDR1 MNHEY, CDR2 SMNVEV (reference sequence). V lost 4 bases to trimming and J lost 0 bases; unmatched junction nucleotides: 6.

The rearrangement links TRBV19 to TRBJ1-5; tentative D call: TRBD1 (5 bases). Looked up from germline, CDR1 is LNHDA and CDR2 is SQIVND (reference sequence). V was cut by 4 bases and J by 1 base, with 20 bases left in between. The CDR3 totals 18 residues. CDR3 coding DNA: TGTGCCAGTAGTACCGGGACTGGAAGGGTGGGGAGCAATCAGCCCCAGCATTTT. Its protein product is CASSTGTGRVGSNQPQHF.

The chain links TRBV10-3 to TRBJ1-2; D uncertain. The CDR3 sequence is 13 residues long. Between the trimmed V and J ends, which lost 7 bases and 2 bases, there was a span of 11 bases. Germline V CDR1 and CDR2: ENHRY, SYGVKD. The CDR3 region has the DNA TGTGCCATCACGGGGAGCCAGAACTATGGCTACACCTTC. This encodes CAITGSQNYGYTF.

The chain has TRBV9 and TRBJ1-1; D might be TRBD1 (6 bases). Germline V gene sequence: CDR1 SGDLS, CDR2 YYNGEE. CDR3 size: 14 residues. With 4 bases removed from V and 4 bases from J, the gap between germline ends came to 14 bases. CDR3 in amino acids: CASSSSPRGTEAFF. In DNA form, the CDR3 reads TGTGCCAGCAGCTCTAGCCCCAGGGGCACTGAAGCTTTCTTT.

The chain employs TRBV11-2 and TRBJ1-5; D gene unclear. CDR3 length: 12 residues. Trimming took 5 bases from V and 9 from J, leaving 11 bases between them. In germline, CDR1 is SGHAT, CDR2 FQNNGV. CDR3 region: CASSQGRGPQHF. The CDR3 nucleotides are TGTGCCAGCAGCCAAGGACGGGGGCCCCAGCATTTT.

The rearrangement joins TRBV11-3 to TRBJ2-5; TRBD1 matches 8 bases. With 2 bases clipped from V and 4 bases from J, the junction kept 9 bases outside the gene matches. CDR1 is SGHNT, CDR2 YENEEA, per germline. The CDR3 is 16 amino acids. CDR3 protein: CASSLIPGTGLETQYF. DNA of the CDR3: TGTGCCAGCAGCTTAATCCCCGGGACAGGTTTAGAGACCCAGTACTTC.

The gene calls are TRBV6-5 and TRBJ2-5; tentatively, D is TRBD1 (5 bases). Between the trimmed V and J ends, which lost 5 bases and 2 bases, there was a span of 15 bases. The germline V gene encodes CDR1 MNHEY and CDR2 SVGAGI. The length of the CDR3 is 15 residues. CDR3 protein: CASSTQRRTQETQYF. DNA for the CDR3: TGTGCCAGCAGTACCCAACGACGGACACAAGAGACCCAGTACTTC.

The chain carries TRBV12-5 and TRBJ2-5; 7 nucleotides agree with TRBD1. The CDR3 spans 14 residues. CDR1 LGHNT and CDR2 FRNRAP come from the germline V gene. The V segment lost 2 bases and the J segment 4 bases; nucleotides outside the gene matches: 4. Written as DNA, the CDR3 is TGTGCTAGTGGTTTGACAGGGGTTCGAGAGACCCAGTACTTC. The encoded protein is CASGLTGVRETQYF.

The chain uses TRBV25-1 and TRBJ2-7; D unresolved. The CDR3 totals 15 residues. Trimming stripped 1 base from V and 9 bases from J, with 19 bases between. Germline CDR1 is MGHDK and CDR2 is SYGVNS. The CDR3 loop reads CASSESLTHLPGQYF. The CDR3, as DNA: TGTGCCAGCAGTGAATCCCTCACCCACCTGCCCGGGCAGTACTTC.

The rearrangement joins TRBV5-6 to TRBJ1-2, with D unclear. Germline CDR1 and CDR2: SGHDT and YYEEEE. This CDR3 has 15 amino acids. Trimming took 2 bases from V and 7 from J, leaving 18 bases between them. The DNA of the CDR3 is TGTGCCAGCAGCTTTTTAGGTAGCTCGCTGACTGGCTACACCTTC. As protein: CASSFLGSSLTGYTF.

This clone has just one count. The CDR3 nucleotides read TGTGCCAGCAGCTTAGAACCCTCGGGGGGTGGCTACACCTTC. Protein product: CASSLEPSGGGYTF. The chain employs TRBV11-3 and TRBJ1-2, with D maybe TRBD1 (5 bases). The CDR3 has 14 amino acids. Germline V gene data show CDR1 as SGHNT and CDR2 as YENEEA. The V and J ends lost 0 bases and 7 bases respectively, with 12 bases between them.

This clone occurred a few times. CDR3 region: CASSFGPSGGVSTDTQYF. For the CDR3, the DNA is TGCGCCAGCAGCTTTGGGCCTAGCGGGGGAGTAAGCACAGATACGCAGTATTTT. The chain combines TRBV5-1 with TRBJ2-3; 10 bases match TRBD2. Unmatched junction bases numbered 9, after V lost 2 bases and J lost 0 bases. The CDR3 extends over 18 amino acids. The germline V gene has CDR1 SGHRS and CDR2 YFSETQ.

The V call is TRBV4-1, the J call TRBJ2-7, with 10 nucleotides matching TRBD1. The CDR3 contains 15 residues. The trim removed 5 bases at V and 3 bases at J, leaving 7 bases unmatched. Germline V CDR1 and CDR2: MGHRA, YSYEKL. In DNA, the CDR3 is TGCGCCAGCAGCATCGTGGGGACAGGGGACTACGAGCAGTACTTC. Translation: CASSIVGTGDYEQYF.

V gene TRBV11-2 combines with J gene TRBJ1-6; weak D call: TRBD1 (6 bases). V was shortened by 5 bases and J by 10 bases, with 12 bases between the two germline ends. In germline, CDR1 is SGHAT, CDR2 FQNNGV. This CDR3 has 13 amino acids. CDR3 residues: CASSLQGGSPLHF. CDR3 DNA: TGTGCCAGCAGCCTACAGGGTGGCTCACCCCTCCACTTT.

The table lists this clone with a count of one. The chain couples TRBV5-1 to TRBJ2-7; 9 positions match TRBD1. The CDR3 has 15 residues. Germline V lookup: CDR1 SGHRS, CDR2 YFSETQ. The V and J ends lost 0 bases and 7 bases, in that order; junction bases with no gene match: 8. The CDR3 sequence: CASSLDGTGTREQYF. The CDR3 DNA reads TGCGCCAGCAGCTTGGACGGGACAGGGACCCGGGAGCAGTACTTC.

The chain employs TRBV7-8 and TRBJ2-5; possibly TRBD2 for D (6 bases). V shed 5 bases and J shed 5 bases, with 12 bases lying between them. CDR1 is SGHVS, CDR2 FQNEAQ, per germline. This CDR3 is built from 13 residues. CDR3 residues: CASSPGSRETQYF. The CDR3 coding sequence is TGTGCCAGCAGCCCCGGGAGTAGGGAGACCCAGTACTTC. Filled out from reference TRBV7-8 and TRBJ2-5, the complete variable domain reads GAGVSQSPRYKVAKRGQDVALRCDPISGHVSLFWYQQALGQGPEFLTYFQNEAQLDKSGLPSDRFFAERPEGSVSTLKIQRTQQEDSAVYLCASSPGSRETQYFGPGTRLLVL.

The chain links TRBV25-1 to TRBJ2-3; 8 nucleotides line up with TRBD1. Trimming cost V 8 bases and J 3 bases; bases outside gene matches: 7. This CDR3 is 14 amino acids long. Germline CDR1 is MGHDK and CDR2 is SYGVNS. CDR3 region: CASLRTGTTDTQYF. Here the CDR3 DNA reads TGTGCCAGCCTGCGGACAGGGACTACAGATACGCAGTATTTT. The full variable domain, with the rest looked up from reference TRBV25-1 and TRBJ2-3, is EADIYQTPRYLVIGTGKKITLECSQTMGHDKMYWYQQDPGMELHLIHYSYGVNSTEKGDLSSESTVSRIRTEHFPLTLESARPSHTSQYLCASLRTGTTDTQYFGPGTRLTVL.

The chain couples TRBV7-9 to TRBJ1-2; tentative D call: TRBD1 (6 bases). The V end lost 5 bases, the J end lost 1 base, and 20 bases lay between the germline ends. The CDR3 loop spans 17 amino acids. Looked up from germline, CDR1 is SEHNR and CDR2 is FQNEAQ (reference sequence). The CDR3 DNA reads TGTGCCAGCAGCGAGGGGGTGGGGGACACATATAACTATGGCTACACCTTC. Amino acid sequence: CASSEGVGDTYNYGYTF.

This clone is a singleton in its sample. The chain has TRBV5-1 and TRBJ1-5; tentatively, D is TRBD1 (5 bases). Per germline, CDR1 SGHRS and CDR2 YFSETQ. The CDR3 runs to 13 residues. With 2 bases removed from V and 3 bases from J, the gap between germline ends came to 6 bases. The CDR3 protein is CASSLGVNQPQHF. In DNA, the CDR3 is TGCGCCAGCAGCTTAGGGGTCAATCAGCCCCAGCATTTT.

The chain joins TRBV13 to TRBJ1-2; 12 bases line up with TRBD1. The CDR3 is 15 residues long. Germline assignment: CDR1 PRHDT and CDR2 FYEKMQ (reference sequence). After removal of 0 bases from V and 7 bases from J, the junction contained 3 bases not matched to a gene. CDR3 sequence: CASSLGGTGGCGYTF. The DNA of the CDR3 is TGTGCCAGCAGCTTAGGCGGGACAGGGGGCTGTGGCTACACCTTC.

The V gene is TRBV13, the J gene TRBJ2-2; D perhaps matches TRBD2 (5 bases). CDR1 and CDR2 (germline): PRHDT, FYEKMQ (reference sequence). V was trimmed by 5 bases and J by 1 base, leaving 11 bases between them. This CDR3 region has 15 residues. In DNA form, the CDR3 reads TGTGCCAGCAGCGGACTCGGAGAGAACACCGGGGAGCTGTTTTTT. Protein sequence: CASSGLGENTGELFF. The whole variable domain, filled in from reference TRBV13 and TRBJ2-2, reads AAGVIQSPRHLIKEKRETATLKCYPIPRHDTVYWYQQGPGQDPQFLISFYEKMQSDKGSIPDRFSAQQFSDYHSELNMSSLELGDSALYFCASSGLGENTGELFFGEGSRLTVL.

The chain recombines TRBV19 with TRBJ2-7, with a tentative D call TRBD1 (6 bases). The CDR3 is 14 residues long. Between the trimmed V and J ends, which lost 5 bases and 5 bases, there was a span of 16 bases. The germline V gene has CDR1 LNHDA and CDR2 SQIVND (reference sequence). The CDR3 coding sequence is TGTGCCAGTAGTGCGGTGGGGGCCGCTGACGAGCAGTACTTC. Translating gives CASSAVGAADEQYF.

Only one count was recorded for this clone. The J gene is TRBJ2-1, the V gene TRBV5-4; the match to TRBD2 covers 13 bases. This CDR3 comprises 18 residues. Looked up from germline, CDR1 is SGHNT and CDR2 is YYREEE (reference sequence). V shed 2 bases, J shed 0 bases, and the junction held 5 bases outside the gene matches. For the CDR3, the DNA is TGTGCCAGCAGCTTTGGGACTAGCGGGGTGGGCTCCTACAATGAGCAGTTCTTC. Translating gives CASSFGTSGVGSYNEQFF.